This T cell receptor beta chain was documented in a study of CD8 T cells in ankylosing spondylitis. Germline V lookup: CDR1 SGHRS, CDR2 YFSETQ. Trimming left V 4 bases short and J 2 bases short, with 22 bases between. This CDR3 is 18 amino acids long. Concerning this clonotype: Its antigen remains unknown.

Whole-study findings and limits: With a CD8+ phenotype, disease-linked clones were relatively rare in peripheral blood. Characteristic of ankylosing spondylitis blood, it appeared, was a TCR beta motif comprising several highly homologous variants. Before this, some motif variants had been reported in reactive arthritis synovial fluid and blood.

Libraries of TCR beta came from quantitative 5'-RACE with molecular barcodes. One entry per CDR3 protein results from TCRdb running MiXCR on the 5' RACE reads. The table includes about 450,000 distinct CDR3 sequences, 25% to 30% detected once. Sequencing input: blood, either unsorted or a sorted T cell fraction (not recorded which). The genes are TRBV5-1 and TRBJ1-5; D is unclear. The receptor was derived from a male donor with ankylosing spondylitis. CDR3: CASSPMPGGEVGNQPQHF. The CDR3 nucleotides read TGCGCCAGCAGCCCCATGCCAGGAGGAGAAGTGGGCAATCAGCCCCAGCATTTT. Full variable domain (missing parts from reference TRBV5-1 and TRBJ1-5): KAGVTQTPRYLIKTRGQQVTLSCSPISGHRSVSWYQQTPGQGLQFLFEYFSETQRNKGNFPGRFSGRQFSNSRSEMNVSTLELGDSALYLCASSPMPGGEVGNQPQHFGDGTRLSIL.